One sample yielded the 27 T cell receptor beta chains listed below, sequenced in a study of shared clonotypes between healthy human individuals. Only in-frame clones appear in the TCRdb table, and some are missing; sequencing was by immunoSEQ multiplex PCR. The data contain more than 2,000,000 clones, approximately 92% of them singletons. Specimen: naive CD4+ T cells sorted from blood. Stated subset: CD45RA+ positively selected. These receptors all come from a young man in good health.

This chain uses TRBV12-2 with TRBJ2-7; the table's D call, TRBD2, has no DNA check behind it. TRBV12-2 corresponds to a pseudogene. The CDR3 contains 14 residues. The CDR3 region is CASRPILAGYEQYF. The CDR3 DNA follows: TGTGCAAGTCGCCCAATACTAGCGGGATACGAGCAGTACTTC.

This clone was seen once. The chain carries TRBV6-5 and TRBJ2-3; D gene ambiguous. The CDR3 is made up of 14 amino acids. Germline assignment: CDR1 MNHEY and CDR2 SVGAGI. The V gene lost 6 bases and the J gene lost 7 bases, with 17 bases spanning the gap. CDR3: CASRPTAPRNTQYF. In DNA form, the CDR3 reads TGTGCCAGCAGGCCCACGGCCCCTAGAAATACGCAGTATTTT.

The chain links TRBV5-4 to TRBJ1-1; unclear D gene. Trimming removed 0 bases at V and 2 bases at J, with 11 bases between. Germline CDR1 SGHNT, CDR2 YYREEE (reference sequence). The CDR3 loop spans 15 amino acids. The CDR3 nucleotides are TGTGCCAGCAGCTTGGGTCTTGGGGATAACACTGAAGCTTTCTTT. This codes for CASSLGLGDNTEAFF.

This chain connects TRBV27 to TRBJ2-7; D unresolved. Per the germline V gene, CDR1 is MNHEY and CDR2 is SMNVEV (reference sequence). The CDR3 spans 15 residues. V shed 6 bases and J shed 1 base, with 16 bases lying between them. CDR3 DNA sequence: TGTGCCAGCAGCGCGCCCGGGCTAGGTTCCTACGAGCAGTACTTC. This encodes CASSAPGLGSYEQYF.

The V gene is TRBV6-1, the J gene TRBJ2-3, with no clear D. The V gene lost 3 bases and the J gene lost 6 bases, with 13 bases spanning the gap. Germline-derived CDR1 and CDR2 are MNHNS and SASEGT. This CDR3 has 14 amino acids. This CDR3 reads CASSEGILLDTQYF. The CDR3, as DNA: TGTGCCAGCAGTGAGGGGATATTGTTGGATACGCAGTATTTT.

CDR3 residues: CASSTAGFGEPQHF. CDR3 sequence (DNA): TGTGCCAGCAGCACCGCAGGGTTTGGGGAGCCCCAGCATTTT. The J gene is TRBJ1-5, the V gene TRBV7-9, with D tentatively TRBD1 (5 bases). CDR3 length equals 14 residues. V was clipped by 5 bases and J by 8 bases, with 16 bases between them. CDR1 SEHNR and CDR2 FQNEAQ come from the germline V gene (reference sequence).

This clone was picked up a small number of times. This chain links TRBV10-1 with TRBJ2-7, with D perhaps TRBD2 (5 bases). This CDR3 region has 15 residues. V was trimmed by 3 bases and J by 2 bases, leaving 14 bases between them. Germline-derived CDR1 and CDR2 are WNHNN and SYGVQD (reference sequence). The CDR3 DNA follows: TGCGCCAGCAGTGACCTTTCTGAGGGCCCCTACGAGCAGTACTTC. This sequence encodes CASSDLSEGPYEQYF.

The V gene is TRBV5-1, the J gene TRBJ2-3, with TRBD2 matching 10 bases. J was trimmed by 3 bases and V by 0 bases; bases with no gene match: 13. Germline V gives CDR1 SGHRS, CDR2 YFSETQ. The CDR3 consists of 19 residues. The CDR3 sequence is CASSLAMIAGGQRTDTQYF. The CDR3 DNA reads TGCGCCAGCAGCTTGGCGATGATAGCGGGGGGTCAGAGAACAGATACGCAGTATTTT.

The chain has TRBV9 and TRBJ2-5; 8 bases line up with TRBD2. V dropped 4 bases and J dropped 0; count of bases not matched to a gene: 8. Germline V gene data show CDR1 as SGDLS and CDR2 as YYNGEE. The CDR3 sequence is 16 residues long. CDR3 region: CASSPRGGAYQETQYF. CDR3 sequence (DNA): TGTGCCAGCAGCCCCCGGGGGGGGGCGTACCAAGAGACCCAGTACTTC.

The CDR3 loop is CASTRRTTNEKLFF. CDR3 nucleotide sequence: TGTGCCAGCACCCGACGGACAACTAATGAAAAACTGTTTTTT. This chain links TRBV6-1 with TRBJ1-4; D uncertain. CDR3 length: 14 residues. Germline lookup yields CDR1 MNHNS and CDR2 SASEGT. Trimming left V 7 bases short and J 0 bases short, with 9 bases between.

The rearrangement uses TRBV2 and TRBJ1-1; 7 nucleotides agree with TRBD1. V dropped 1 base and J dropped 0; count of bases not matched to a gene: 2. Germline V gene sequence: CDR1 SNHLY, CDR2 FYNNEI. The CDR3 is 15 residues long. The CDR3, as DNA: TGTGCCAGCAGTGAAGAGGGGGCGATGAACACTGAAGCTTTCTTT. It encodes CASSEEGAMNTEAFF.

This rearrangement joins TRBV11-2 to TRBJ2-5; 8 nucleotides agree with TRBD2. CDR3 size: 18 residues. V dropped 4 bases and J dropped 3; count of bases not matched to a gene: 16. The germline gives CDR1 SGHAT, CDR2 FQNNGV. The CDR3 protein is CASSSRWAILADKETQYF. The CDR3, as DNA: TGTGCCAGCAGCTCCCGTTGGGCGATACTAGCGGATAAAGAGACCCAGTACTTC.

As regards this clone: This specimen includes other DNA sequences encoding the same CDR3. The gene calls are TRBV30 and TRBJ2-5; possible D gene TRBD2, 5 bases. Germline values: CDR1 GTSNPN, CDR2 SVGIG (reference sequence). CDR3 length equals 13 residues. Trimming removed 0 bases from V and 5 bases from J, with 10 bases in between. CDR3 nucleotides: TGTGCCTGGAGTGTACGTAGGGAGGAGACCCAGTACTTC. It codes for CAWSVRREETQYF.

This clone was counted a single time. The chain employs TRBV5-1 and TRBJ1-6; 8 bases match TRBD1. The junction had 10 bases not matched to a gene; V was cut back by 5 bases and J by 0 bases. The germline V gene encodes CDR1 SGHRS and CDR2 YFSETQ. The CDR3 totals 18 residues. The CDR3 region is CASSQAGGRGSYNSPLHF. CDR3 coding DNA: TGCGCCAGCAGTCAGGCAGGGGGCAGGGGCTCCTATAATTCACCCCTCCACTTT.

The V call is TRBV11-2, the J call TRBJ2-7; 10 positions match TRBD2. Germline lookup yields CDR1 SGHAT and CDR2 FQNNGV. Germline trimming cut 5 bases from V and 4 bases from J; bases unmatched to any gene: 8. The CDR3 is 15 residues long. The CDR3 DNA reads TGTGCCAGCAGCCCAGATTTAGCGGGAGGTTACGAGCAGTACTTC. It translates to CASSPDLAGGYEQYF.

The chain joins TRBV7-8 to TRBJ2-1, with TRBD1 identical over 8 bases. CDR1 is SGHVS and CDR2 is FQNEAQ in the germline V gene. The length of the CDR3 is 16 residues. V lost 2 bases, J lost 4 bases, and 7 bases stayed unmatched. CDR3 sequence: CASSLRGQGQYNEQFF. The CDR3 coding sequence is TGTGCCAGCAGCTTACGAGGACAGGGACAATACAATGAGCAGTTCTTC.

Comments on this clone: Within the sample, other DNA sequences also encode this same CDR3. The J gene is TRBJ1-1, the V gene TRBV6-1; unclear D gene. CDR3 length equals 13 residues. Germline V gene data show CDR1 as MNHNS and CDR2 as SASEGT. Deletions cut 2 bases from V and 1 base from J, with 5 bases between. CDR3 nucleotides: TGTGCCAGCAGTGAACTTGGGAACACTGAAGCTTTCTTT. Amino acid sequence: CASSELGNTEAFF.

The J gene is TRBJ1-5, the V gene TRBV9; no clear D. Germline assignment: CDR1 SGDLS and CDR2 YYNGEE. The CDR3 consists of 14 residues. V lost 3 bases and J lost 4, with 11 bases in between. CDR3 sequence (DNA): TGTGCCAGCAGCGATTCAGGTTCTAATCAGCCCCAGCATTTT. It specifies CASSDSGSNQPQHF.

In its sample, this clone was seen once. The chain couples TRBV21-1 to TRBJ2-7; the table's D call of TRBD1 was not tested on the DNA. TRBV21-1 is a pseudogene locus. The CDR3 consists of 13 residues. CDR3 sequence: CASSSQGLDEQYF. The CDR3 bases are TGTGCCAGCAGCTCGCAGGGGTTGGACGAGCAGTACTTC.

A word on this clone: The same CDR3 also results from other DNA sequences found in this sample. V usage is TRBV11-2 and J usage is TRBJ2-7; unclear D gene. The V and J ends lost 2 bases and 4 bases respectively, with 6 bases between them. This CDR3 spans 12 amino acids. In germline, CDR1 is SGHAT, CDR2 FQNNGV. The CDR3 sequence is CASSLRVYEQYF. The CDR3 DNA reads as TGTGCCAGCAGCTTACGGGTGTACGAGCAGTACTTC.

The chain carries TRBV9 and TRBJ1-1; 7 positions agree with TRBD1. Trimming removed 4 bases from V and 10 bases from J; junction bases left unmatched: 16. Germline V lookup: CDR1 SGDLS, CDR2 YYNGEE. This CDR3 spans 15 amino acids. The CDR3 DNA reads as TGTGCCAGCAGCCCGCAGGGGGGCCCGTATAAGGGAGCTTTCTTT. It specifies CASSPQGGPYKGAFF.

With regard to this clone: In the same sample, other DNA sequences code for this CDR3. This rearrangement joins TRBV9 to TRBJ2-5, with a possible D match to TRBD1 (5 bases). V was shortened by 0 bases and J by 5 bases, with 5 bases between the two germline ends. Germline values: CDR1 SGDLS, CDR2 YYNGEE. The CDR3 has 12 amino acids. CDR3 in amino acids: CASSVDRETQYF. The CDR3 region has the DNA TGTGCCAGCAGCGTAGACAGGGAGACCCAGTACTTC.

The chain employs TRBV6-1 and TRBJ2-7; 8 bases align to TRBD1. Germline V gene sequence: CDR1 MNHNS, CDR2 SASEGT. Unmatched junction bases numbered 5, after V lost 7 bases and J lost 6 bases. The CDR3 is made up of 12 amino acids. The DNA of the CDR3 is TGTGCCAGCACTCCAGACAGGGGCGAGCAGTACTTC. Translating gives CASTPDRGEQYF.

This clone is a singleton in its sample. CDR3 DNA: TGTGCCGTTGGCGGGAGCGTCCTCGAGCAGTACTTC. As protein: CAVGGSVLEQYF. The V and J genes are TRBV6-6 and TRBJ2-7; TRBD2 agrees at 7 bases. The germline CDR1 and CDR2 sequences are MNHNY and SVGAGI (reference sequence). The CDR3 totals 12 residues. The V segment lost 11 bases and the J segment 6 bases; nucleotides outside the gene matches: 10.

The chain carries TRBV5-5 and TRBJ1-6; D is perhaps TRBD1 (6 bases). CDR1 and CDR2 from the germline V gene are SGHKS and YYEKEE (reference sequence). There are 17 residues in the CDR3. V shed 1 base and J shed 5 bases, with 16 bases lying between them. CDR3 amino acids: CASSLMAGVPNNSPLHF. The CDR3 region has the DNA TGTGCCAGCAGCTTGATGGCAGGGGTTCCTAATAATTCACCCCTCCACTTT. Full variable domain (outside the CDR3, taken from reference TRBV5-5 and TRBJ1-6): DAGVTQSPTHLIKTRGQQVTLRCSPISGHKSVSWYQQVLGQGPQFIFQYYEKEERGRGNFPDRFSARQFPNYSSELNVNALLLGDSALYLCASSLMAGVPNNSPLHFGNGTRLTVT.

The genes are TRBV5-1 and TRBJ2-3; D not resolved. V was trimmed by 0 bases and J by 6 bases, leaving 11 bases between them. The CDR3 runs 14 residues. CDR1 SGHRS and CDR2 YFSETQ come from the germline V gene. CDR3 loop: CASSLEALGDTQYF. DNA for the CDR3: TGCGCCAGCAGCTTGGAAGCGTTGGGGGATACGCAGTATTTT. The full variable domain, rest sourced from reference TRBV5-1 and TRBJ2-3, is KAGVTQTPRYLIKTRGQQVTLSCSPISGHRSVSWYQQTPGQGLQFLFEYFSETQRNKGNFPGRFSGRQFSNSRSEMNVSTLELGDSALYLCASSLEALGDTQYFGPGTRLTVL.

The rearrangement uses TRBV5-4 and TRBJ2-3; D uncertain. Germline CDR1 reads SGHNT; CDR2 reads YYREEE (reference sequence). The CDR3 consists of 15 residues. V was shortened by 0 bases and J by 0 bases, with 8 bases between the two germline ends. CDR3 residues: CASSLDRLSTDTQYF. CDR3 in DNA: TGTGCCAGCAGCTTGGACAGATTGAGCACAGATACGCAGTATTTT.